This T cell receptor (beta chain) was found in a study of T-cell reconstitution after alpha-beta-depleted transplantation in children. Unique molecular identifiers were incorporated during preparation of the TCRbeta library. TCRdb itself ran the PCR reads through MiXCR, one entry per CDR3 protein. The sample has approximately 350,000 distinct CDR3 sequences; around 10% are singletons. This clonotype was found many times. The CDR3 is 15 amino acids. V lost 7 bases and J lost 4; bases outside the gene matches: 10. Germline CDR1 is SGDLS and CDR2 is YYNGEE. The origin of this receptor is a human donor who donated a stem cell graft to a child with acute lymphoblastic leukemia. The sequences come from PBMCs from the stem cell graft donor, collected from the stem cell graft. The rearrangement joins TRBV9 to TRBJ2-1, with 8 bases lining up with TRBD2. The CDR3 region is CASGPTSGSYNEQFF. CDR3 coding DNA: TGTGCCAGCGGCCCCACTAGCGGATCTTACAATGAGCAGTTCTTC.